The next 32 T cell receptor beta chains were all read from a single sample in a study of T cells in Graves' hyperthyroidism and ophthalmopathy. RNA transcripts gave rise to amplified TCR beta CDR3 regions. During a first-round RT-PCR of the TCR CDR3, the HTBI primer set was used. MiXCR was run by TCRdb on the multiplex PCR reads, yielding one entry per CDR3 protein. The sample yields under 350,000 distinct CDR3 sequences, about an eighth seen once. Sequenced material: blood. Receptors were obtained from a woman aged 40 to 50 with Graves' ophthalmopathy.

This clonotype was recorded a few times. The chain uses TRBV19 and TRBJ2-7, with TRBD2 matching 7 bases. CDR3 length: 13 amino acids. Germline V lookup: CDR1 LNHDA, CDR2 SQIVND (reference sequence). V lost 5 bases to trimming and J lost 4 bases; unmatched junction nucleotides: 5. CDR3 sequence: CASSSRERYEQYF. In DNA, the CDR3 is TGTGCCAGTAGTTCGCGGGAGCGGTACGAGCAGTACTTC.

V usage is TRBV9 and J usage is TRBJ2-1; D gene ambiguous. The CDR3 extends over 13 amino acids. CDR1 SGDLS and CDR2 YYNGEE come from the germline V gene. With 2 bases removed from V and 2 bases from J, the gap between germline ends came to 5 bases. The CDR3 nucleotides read TGTGCCAGCAGCGTTAGACCCTACAATGAGCAGTTCTTC. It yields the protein CASSVRPYNEQFF.

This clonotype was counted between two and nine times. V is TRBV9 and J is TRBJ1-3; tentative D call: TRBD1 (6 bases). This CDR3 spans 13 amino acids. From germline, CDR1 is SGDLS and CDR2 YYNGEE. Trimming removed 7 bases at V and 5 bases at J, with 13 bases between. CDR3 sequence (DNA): TGTGCCAGCCGTGGGGGGGGCAGAAACACCATATATTTT. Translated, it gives CASRGGGRNTIYF.

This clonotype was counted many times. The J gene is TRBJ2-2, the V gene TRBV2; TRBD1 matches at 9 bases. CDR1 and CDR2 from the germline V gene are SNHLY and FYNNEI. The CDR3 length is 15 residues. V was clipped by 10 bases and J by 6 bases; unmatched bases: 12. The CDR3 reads CAIFTGGEGPGELFF. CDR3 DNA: TGTGCCATTTTCACAGGGGGCGAAGGACCCGGGGAGCTGTTTTTT. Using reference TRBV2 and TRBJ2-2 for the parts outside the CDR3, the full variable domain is EPEVTQTPSHQVTQMGQEVILRCVPISNHLYFYWYRQILGQKVEFLVSFYNNEISEKSEIFDDQFSVERPDGSNFTLKIRSTKLEDSAMYFCAIFTGGEGPGELFFGEGSRLTVL.

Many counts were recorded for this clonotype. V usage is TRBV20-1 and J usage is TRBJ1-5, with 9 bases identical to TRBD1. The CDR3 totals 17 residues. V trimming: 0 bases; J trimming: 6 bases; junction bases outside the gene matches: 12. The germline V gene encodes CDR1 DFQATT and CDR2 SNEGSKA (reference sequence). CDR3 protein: CSARDRITGGEGQPQHF. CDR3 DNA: TGCAGTGCTAGAGATCGGATAACAGGGGGCGAAGGTCAGCCCCAGCATTTT.

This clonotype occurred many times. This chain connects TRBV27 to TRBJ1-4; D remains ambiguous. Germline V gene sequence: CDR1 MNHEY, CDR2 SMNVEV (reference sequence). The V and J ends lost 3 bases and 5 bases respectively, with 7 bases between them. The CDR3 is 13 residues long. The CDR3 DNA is TGTGCCAGCAGTTTCTGGGCCAATGAAAAACTGTTTTTT. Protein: CASSFWANEKLFF.

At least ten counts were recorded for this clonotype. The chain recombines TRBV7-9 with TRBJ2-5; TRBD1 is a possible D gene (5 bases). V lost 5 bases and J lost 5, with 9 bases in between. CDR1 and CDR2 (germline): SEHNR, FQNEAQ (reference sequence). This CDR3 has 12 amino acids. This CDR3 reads CASSRRVETQYF. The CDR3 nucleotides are TGTGCCAGCAGCCGCAGGGTGGAGACCCAGTACTTC. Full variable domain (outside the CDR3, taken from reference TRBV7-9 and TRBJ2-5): DTGVSQNPRHKITKRGQNVTFRCDPISEHNRLYWYRQTLGQGPEFLTYFQNEAQLEKSRLLSDRFSAERPKGSFSTLEIQRTEQGDSAMYLCASSRRVETQYFGPGTRLLVL.

CDR3 residues: CASSGGGLGQPQHF. In DNA, the CDR3 is TGTGCCAGCAGTGGAGGAGGGTTAGGTCAGCCCCAGCATTTT. The V gene is TRBV14, the J gene TRBJ1-5; D is unresolved. CDR1 and CDR2 from the germline V gene are SGHDN and FVKESK. V lost 6 bases to trimming and J lost 6 bases, with 15 bases between them. The CDR3 spans 14 residues.

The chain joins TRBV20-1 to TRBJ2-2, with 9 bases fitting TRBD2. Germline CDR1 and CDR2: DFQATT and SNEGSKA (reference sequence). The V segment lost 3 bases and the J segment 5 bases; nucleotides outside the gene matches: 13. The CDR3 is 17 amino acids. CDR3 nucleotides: TGCAGTGCTAGCTCGCGGCGGGGGGGCCCCGGGACCGGGGAGCTGTTTTTT. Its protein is CSASSRRGGPGTGELFF.

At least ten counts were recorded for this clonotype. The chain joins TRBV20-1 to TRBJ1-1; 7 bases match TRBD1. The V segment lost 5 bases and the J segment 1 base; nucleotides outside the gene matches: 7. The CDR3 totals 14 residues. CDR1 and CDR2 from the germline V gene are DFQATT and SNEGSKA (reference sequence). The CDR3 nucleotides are TGCAGTGCTCAGGAGGGGGCTGGGAACACTGAAGCTTTCTTT. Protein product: CSAQEGAGNTEAFF.

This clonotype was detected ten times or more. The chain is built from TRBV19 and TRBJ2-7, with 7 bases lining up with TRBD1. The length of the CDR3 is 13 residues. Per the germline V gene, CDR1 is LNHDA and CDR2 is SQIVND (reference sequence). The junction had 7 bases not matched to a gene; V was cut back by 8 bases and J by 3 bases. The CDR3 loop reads CASVGTADYEQYF. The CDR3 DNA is TGTGCCAGTGTTGGGACAGCCGACTACGAGCAGTACTTC. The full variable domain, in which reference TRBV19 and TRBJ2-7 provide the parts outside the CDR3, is DGGITQSPKYLFRKEGQNVTLSCEQNLNHDAMYWYRQDPGQGLRLIYYSQIVNDFQKGDIAEGYSVSREKKESFPLTVTSAQKNPTAFYLCASVGTADYEQYFGPGTRLTVT.

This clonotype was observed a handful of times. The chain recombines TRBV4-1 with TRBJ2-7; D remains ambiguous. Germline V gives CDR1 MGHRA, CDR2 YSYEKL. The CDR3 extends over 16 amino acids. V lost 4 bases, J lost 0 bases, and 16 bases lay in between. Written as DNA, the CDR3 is TGCGCCAGCAGCCTTCACATCGGGCGGTCCTCCTACGAGCAGTACTTC. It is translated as CASSLHIGRSSYEQYF.

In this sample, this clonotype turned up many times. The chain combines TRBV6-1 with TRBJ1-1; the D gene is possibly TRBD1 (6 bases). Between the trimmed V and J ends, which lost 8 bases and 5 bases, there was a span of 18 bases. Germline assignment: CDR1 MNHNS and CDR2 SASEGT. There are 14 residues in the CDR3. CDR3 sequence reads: CASVTPGGLTEAFF. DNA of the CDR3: TGTGCCAGCGTGACCCCGGGGGGCCTTACTGAAGCTTTCTTT.

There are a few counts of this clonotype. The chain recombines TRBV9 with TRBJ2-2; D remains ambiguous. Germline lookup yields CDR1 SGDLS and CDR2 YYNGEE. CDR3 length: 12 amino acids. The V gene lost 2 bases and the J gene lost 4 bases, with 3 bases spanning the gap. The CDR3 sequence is CASSVPTGELFF. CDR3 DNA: TGTGCCAGCAGCGTCCCCACCGGGGAGCTGTTTTTT.

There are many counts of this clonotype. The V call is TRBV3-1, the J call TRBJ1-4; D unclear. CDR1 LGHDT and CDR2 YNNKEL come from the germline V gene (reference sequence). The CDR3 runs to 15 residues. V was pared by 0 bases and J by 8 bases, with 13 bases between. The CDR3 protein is CASSQDLLVGEKLFF. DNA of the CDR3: TGTGCCAGCAGCCAAGATCTCCTGGTGGGAGAAAAACTGTTTTTT.

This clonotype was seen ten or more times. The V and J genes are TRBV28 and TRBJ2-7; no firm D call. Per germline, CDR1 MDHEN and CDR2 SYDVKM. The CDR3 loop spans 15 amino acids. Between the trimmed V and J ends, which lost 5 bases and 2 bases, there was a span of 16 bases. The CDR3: CASSTPGHAAYEQYF. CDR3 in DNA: TGTGCCAGCAGTACTCCGGGCCACGCCGCCTACGAGCAGTACTTC.

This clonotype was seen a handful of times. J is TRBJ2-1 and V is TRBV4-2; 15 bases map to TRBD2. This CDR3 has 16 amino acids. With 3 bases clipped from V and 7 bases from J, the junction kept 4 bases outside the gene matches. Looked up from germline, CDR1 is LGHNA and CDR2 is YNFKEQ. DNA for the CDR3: TGTGCCAGCAGCCAGAGCGGGACTAGCGGGAGGAATGAGCAGTTCTTC. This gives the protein CASSQSGTSGRNEQFF.

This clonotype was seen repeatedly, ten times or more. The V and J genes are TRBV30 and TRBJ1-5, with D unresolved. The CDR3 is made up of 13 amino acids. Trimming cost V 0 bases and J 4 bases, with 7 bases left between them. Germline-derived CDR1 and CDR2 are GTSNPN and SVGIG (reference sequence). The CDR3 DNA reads TGTGCCTGGAGTGTACGACGGAATCAGCCCCAGCATTTT. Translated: CAWSVRRNQPQHF.

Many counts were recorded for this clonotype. DNA for the CDR3: TGTGCCAGCAGTTCGGGCCCCGTGGGGGCAGGTGAGCAGTACTTC. This translates into CASSSGPVGAGEQYF. The J gene is TRBJ2-7, the V gene TRBV6-5; D possibly corresponds to TRBD1 (6 bases). V lost 4 bases to trimming and J lost 7 bases, with 20 bases between them. CDR1 is MNHEY, CDR2 SVGAGI, per germline. This CDR3 comprises 15 residues.

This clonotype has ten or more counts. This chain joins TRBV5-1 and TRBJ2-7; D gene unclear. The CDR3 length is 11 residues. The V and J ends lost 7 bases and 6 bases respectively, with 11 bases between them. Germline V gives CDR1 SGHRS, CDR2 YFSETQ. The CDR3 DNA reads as TGCGCCAGCCGACTTACTGGCGAGCAGTACTTC. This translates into CASRLTGEQYF.

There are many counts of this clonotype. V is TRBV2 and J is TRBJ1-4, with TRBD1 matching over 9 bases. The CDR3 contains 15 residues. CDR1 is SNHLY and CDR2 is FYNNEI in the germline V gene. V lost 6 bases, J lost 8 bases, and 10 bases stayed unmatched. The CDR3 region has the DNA TGTGCCAGCAGGGAAAACAGGGGGCGACGCGAAAAACTGTTTTTT. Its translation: CASRENRGRREKLFF. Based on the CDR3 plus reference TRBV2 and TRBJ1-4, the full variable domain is EPEVTQTPSHQVTQMGQEVILRCVPISNHLYFYWYRQILGQKVEFLVSFYNNEISEKSEIFDDQFSVERPDGSNFTLKIRSTKLEDSAMYFCASRENRGRREKLFFGSGTQLSVL.

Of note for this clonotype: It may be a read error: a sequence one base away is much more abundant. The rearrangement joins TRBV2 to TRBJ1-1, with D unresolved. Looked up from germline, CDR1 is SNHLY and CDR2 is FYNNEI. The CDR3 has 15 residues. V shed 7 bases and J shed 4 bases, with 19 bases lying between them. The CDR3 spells CASNTLPGMGTEAFF. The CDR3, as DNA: TGTGCCAGCAATACGTTACCCGGAATGGGCACTGAAGCTTTCTTT.

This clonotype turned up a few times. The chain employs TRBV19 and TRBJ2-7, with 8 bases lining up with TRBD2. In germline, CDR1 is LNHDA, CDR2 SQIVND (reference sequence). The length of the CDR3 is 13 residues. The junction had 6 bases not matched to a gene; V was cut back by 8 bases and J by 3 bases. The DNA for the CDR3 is TGTGCCAGTTCTGGGAGCGGGGGCTACGAGCAGTACTTC. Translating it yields CASSGSGGYEQYF.

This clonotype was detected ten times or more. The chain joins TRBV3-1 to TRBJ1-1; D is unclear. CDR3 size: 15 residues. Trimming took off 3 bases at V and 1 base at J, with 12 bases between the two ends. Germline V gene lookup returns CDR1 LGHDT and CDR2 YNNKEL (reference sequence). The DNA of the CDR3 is TGTGCCAGCAGCCAGGGAGGGTTCGGGAACACTGAAGCTTTCTTT. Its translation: CASSQGGFGNTEAFF.

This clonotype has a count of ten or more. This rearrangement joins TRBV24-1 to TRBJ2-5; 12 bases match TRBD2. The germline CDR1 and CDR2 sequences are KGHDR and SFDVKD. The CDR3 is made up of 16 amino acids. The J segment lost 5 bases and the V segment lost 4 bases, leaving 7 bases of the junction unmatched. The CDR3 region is CATSEQTSGSSETQYF. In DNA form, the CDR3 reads TGTGCCACCAGTGAACAGACTAGCGGGAGCTCGGAGACCCAGTACTTC.

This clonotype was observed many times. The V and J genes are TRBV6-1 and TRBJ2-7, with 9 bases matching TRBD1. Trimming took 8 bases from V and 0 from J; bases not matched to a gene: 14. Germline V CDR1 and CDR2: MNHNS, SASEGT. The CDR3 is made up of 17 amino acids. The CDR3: CASRLDLRDRVSYEQYF. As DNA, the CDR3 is TGTGCCAGCCGTCTTGACCTCCGGGACAGGGTCTCCTACGAGCAGTACTTC.

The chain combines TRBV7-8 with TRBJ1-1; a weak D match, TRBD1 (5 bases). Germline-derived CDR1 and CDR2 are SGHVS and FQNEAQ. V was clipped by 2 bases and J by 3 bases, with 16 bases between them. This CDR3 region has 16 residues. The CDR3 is CASSLIPEGTDTEAFF. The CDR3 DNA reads TGTGCCAGCAGCTTAATCCCCGAAGGGACGGACACTGAAGCTTTCTTT.

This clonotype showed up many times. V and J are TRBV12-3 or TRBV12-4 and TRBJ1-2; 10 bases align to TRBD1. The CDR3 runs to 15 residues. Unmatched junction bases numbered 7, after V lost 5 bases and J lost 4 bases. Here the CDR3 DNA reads TGTGCCAGCAGTCCCCGGGACAGGGGTTCCTATGGCTACACCTTC. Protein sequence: CASSPRDRGSYGYTF.

CDR3 DNA: TGCGCCAGCAGCTTATTGGCAGCAGAGGGGACTGAAGCTTTCTTT. Translated, it gives CASSLLAAEGTEAFF. This rearrangement joins TRBV5-1 to TRBJ1-1; maybe TRBD1 (5 bases). The ends were cut back, 2 bases at V and 5 bases at J, with 16 bases in the middle. CDR3 size: 15 residues. Germline CDR1 reads SGHRS; CDR2 reads YFSETQ.

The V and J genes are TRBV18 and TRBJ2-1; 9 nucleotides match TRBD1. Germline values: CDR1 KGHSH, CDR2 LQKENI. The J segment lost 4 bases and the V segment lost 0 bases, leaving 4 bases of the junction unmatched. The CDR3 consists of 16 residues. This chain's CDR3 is CASSPPNRGPYNEQFF. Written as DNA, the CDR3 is TGTGCCAGCTCACCACCGAACAGGGGGCCTTACAATGAGCAGTTCTTC.

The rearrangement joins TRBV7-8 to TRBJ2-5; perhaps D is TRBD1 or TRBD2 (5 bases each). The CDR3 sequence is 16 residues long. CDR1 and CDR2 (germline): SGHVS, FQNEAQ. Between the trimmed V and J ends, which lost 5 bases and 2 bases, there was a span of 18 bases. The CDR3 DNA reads TGTGCCAGCAGCCGGACACCGGGACGGCGACAAGAGACCCAGTACTTC. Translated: CASSRTPGRRQETQYF.

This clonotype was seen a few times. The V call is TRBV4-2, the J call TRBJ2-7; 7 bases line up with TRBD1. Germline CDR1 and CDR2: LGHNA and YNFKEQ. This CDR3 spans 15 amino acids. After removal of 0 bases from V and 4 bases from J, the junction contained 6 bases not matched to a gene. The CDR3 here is CASSQDRDSLYEQYF. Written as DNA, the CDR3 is TGTGCCAGCAGCCAAGATAGGGACAGTCTTTACGAGCAGTACTTC.